This T cell receptor (beta chain) emerged from a study of cytomegalovirus exposure and HLA in healthy donors. Background on the study: The 130 or so validation repertoires and the approximately 670 first-cohort repertoires shared a platform, a later analysis reported. Study-wide points: In vitro experiments confirmed that three CMV-associated chains were specific for CMV antigens. It was 164 TCR beta chains that were listed as cytomegalovirus-associated. Subsequent analysis of the 120 or so validation repertoires found a tendency for first-cohort TCR clusters to co-occur.

Trimming at V came to 5 bases and at J to 5 bases, leaving 6 bases not matched to a gene. CDR3 length equals 14 residues. The germline gives CDR1 LNHDA, CDR2 SQIVND (reference sequence). Method: immunoSEQ multiplex PCR; TCRdb's copy keeps in-frame clones and lacks some. The data show about 280,000 clones, 88% seen once. Comments on this clone: The antigen remains undetermined.

This rearrangement joins TRBV19 to TRBJ1-2, with 9 bases lining up with TRBD1. This receptor was taken from a woman aged 18 to 35 in good health and CMV-seronegative. The sample comprised PBMCs. The CDR3 DNA follows: TGTGCCAGTAGTCCCGGGACAGGGAATTATGGCTACACCTTC. Amino acid sequence: CASSPGTGNYGYTF.